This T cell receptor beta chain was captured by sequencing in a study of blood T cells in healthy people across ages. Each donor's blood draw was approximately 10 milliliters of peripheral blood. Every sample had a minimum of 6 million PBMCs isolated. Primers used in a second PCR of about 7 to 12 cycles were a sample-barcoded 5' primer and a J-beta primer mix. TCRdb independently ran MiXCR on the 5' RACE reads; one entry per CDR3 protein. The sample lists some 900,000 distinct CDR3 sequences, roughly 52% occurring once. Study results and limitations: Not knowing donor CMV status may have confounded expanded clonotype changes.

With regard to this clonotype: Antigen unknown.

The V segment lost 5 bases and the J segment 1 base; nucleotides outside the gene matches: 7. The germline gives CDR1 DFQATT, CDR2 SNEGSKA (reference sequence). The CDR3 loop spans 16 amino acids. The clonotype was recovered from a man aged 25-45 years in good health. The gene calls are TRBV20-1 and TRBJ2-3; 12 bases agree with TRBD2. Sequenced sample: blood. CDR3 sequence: CSALPSGGAGTDTQYF. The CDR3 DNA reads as TGCAGTGCTCTTCCTAGCGGGGGGGCCGGCACAGATACGCAGTATTTT.